The 6 T cell receptor beta chains below all came from one sample that was sequenced in a study of cytomegalovirus exposure and HLA in healthy donors. PCR used 60 Vbeta primers and 13 Jbeta primers. Only in-frame clones appear in the TCRdb table, and some are missing; sequencing was by immunoSEQ multiplex PCR. The sample has 160,000 or so clones, around 80% seen once. Input material: PBMCs. The origin of the receptors is a man aged 40-50 years in good health and CMV-seronegative.

CDR3 bases: TGTGCCAGCAGCCAAGGGTTGTTAGGCAGGACAGATACGCAGTATTTT. Translating gives CASSQGLLGRTDTQYF. The chain has TRBV14 and TRBJ2-3, with no clear D. Germline loops: CDR1 SGHDN, CDR2 FVKESK. V was trimmed by 1 base and J by 3 bases, leaving 14 bases between them. The CDR3 is made up of 16 amino acids. The full variable domain, with the rest looked up from reference TRBV14 and TRBJ2-3, is EAGVTQFPSHSVIEKGQTVTLRCDPISGHDNLYWYRRVMGKEIKFLLHFVKESKQDESGMPNNRFLAERTGGTYSTLKVQPAELEDSGVYFCASSQGLLGRTDTQYFGPGTRLTVL.

The chain joins TRBV7-9 to TRBJ2-2; 10 nucleotides match TRBD2. The V gene end was trimmed by 4 bases and the J gene end by 6 bases; junction bases not matched to a gene: 5. This CDR3 region has 15 residues. Germline V CDR1 and CDR2: SEHNR, FQNEAQ (reference sequence). CDR3 sequence: CASSSSGRASGELFF. DNA for the CDR3: TGTGCCAGCAGCTCGAGCGGGAGGGCCTCCGGGGAGCTGTTTTTT.

In regard to this clone: At one boundary the junction diverges from the germline segment, which might be a read error. V usage is TRBV6-1 and J usage is TRBJ2-4, with 12 nucleotides matching TRBD2. The CDR3 runs to 15 residues. Germline V gene data show CDR1 as MNHNS and CDR2 as SASEGT. The CDR3 DNA follows: TGTGCCAGCAGTGATTCTAGCGGGAGGGTTAACAGTCAGTACTTC. Its protein product is CASSDSSGRVNSQYF.

J is TRBJ2-2 and V is TRBV7-2; D not certain. Between the trimmed V and J ends, which lost 2 bases and 2 bases, there was a span of 6 bases. Germline CDR1 SGHTA, CDR2 FQGNSA. The length of the CDR3 is 14 residues. Here the CDR3 reads CASSLNSNTGELFF. Written as DNA, the CDR3 is TGTGCCAGCAGCTTAAACAGCAACACCGGGGAGCTGTTTTTT.

The chain couples TRBV28 to TRBJ2-4; D gene unclear. Per the germline V gene, CDR1 is MDHEN and CDR2 is SYDVKM. The CDR3 consists of 17 residues. Trimming removed 5 bases at V and 0 bases at J, with 17 bases between. The CDR3 nucleotides read TGTGCCAGCAGTCATTTTTCCGATATACTAGCCAAAAACATTCAGTACTTC. This codes for CASSHFSDILAKNIQYF.

The rearrangement uses TRBV30 and TRBJ2-3, with 8 nucleotides matching TRBD1. This CDR3 has 15 amino acids. Germline values: CDR1 GTSNPN, CDR2 SVGIG (reference sequence). V trimming: 7 bases; J trimming: 2 bases; junction bases outside the gene matches: 11. CDR3 DNA: TGTGCCTCCACCGGACAGGGAGAAATCACAGATACGCAGTATTTT. Its protein is CASTGQGEITDTQYF. The full variable domain, rest sourced from reference TRBV30 and TRBJ2-3, is SQTIHQWPATLVQPVGSPLSLECTVEGTSNPNLYWYRQAAGRGLQLLFYSVGIGQISSEVPQNLSASRPQDRQFILSSKKLLLSDSGFYLCASTGQGEITDTQYFGPGTRLTVL.